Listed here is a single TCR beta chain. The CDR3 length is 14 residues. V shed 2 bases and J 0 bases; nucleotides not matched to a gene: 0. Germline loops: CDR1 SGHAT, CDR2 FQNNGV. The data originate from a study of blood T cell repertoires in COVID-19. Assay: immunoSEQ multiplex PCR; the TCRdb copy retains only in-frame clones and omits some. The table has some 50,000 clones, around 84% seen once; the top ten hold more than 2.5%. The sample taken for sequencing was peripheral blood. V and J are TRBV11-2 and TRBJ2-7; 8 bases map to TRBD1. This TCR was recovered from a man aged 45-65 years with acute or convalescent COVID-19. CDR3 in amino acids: CASSLQGASYEQYF. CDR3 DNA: TGTGCCAGCAGCTTACAGGGGGCCTCCTACGAGCAGTACTTC. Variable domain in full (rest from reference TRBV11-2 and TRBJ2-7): EAGVAQSPRYKIIEKRQSVAFWCNPISGHATLYWYQQILGQGPKLLIQFQNNGVVDDSQLPKDRFSAERLKGVDSTLKIQPAKLEDSAVYLCASSLQGASYEQYFGPGTRLTVT.